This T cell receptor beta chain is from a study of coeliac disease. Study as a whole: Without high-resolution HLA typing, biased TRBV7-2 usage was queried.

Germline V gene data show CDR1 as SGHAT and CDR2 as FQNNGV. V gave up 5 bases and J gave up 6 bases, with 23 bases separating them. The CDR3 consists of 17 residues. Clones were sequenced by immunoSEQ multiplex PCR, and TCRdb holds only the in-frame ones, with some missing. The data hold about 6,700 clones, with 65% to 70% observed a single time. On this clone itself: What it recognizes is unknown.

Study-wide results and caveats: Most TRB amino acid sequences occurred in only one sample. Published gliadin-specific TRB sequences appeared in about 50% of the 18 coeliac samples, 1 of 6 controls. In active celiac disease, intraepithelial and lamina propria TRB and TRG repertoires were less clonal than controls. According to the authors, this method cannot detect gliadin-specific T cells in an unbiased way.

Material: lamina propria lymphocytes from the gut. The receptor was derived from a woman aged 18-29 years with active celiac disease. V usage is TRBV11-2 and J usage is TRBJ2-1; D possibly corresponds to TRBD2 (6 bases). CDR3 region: CASSLRVERARGNEQFF. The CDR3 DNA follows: TGTGCCAGCAGCCTAAGGGTCGAAAGGGCGCGGGGCAATGAGCAGTTCTTC.